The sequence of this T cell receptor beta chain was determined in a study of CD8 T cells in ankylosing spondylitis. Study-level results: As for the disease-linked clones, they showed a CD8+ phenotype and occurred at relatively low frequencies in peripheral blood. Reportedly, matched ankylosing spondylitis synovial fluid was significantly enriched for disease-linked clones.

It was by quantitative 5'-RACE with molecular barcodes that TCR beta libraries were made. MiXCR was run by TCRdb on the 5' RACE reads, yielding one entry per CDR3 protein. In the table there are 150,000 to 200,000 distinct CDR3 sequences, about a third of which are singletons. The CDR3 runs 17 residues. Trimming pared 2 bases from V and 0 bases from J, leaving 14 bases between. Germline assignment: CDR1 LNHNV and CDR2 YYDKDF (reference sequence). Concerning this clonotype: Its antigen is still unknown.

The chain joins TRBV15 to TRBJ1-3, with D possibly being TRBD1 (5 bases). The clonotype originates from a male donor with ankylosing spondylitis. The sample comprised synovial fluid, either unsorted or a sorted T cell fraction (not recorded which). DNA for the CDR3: TGTGCCACCAGCAGACTTTCCGGGACGAGCTCTGGAAACACCATATATTTT. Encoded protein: CATSRLSGTSSGNTIYF.